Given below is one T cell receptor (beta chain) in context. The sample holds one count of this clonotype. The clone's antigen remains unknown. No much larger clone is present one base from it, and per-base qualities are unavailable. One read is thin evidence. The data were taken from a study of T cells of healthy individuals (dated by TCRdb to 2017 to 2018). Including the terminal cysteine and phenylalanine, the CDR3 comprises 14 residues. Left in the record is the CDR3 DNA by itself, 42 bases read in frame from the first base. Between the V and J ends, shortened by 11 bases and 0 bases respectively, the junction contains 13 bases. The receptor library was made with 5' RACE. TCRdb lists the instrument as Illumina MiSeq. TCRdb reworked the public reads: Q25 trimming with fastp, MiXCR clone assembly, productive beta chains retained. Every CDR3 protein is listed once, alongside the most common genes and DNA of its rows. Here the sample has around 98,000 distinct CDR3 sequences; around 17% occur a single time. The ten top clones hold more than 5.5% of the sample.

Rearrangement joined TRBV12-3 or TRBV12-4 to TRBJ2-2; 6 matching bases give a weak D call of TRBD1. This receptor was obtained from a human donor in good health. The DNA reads TGTGCCCCCGCCAACAGGGCGAACACCGGGGAGCTGTTTTTT. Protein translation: CAPANRANTGELFF.